The clone carrying this TCR beta chain was counted a single time. The antigen remains unidentified. This entry belongs to a study of blood T cells in healthy people across ages. Between the trimmed V and J ends, which lost 2 bases and 0 bases, there was a span of 8 bases. The CDR3 totals 15 residues. The use of a sample-barcoded 5' primer and a J-beta primer mix characterized a second PCR of about 6 to 11 cycles. TCRdb used MiXCR to reprocess the 5' RACE reads, holding one entry per CDR3 protein. Seen here are roughly 680,000 distinct CDR3 sequences, around 20% observed once, and the top ten hold roughly 3.7%. The study's findings and limits: Both naive CD4+ cell counts and diversity were greater in long-lived donors than in aged donors.

The receptor was derived from a man between 65 and 85 years old in good health. Sequenced material: blood. This rearrangement joins TRBV12-3 or TRBV12-4 to TRBJ1-5, with D hard to call. The CDR3 nucleotides are TGTGCCAGCAGTTTATTTGCCCATAGCAATCAGCCCCAGCATTTT. The encoded protein is CASSLFAHSNQPQHF.